This entry concerns a single TCR beta chain. Its antigen is unknown. There are no base qualities to consult, and no much larger clone falls within one base. TCRbeta CDR3 regions were amplified from genomic DNA by means of the immunoSEQ Assay, a bias-controlled multiplex PCR. Under the source paper's analysis protocol: The number of nucleated cells in each sample was estimated from the amplification of reference gene primers within the assay. Sequence reads were collapsed and filtered to measure the absolute abundance of every unique TCRbeta CDR3 rearrangement. For each sample, productive Simpson clonality was calculated by taking the square root of Simpson's diversity index across productive rearrangements. The clones in this table, taken by TCRdb from immuneACCESS, are in-frame only. Not every clone is retained; where verified, under half of the shortfall comes from an unresolved V gene, and the cause of the rest is unknown. The V and J calls and the clone size are those of that table, but D and trimming were determined from the DNA. The sample table holds some 90,000 clones, of which 80% were seen once. In total, the top ten clones hold about a tenth of the sample.

Taken from the germline V gene (reference sequence), the CDR1 and CDR2 loops are LGHDT and YNNKEL. Deletion took 9 bases off V and 7 bases off J, with a span of 13 bases between the germline ends. Spanning cysteine to phenylalanine, the CDR3 consists of 13 amino acids. Only CDR3 DNA remains: 39 bases, in frame from the first base. This record belongs to a study of blood T cell repertoires in COVID-19 (dated by TCRdb to the early 2020s). Study-level background: Samples from collaborators originated in the United States, Italy and Spain and spanned both the acute and convalescent phases of COVID-19. A de-identified subject ID, COVID-19 status, age in years and sex were almost always included in the sample metadata. The prospective study material was composed of cDNA or gDNA derived from T cells, B-cell-depleted T cells, or PBMCs. HLA class I and class II types, where available, came from metadata supplied by the sample provider rather than from assay-based typing. The repertoires were made available in a free public database intended to serve as a resource for research on the immune response to SARS-CoV-2. Samples were obtained from the ongoing ImmuneRACE study (first 160 participants) and from about 1,300 subjects provided by 6 global collaborators. The dataset comprised deeply sampled blood TCRbeta repertoires from subjects exposed to, actively infected with, or recovered from COVID-19. Beyond this particular receptor, the publication reports: The quantity of clinical and demographic metadata differed by source and by participant and was supplied without curation.

Collaborating institutions collected whole blood in K2EDTA tubes following their own protocols. For TCRbeta analysis, collaborator samples were shipped as frozen whole blood, as isolated PBMCs, or as DNA extracted from either sample type. This sequence uses TRBV3-1 (or the pseudogene TRBV3-2) and TRBJ1-6; the D segment cannot be called with confidence. Sequences were obtained from peripheral blood. The receptor was derived from a woman aged 70 to 79 with acute or convalescent COVID-19. Read as DNA, the sequence is TGTGCCAGAAAGGATGACTGGAATTCACCCCTCCACTTT. This yields the protein CARKDDWNSPLHF.